This T cell receptor (beta chain) appears in the sequencing data of a study of beta chain features in type 1 diabetes. Points from the study as a whole: Patients with type 1 diabetes showed fewer VDJ junction insertions and more deletions. These data did not resolve whether HLA type affects TCRB rearrangement.

Comments on this clone: Antigen: not known.

Expressed TCRB transcripts got sequenced, as all isolated RNA was reverse transcribed. Profiling relied on immunoSEQ multiplex PCR, and the TCRdb table lists in-frame clones only, not all of them. This table has about 290,000 clones, about 8.5% appearing once. V dropped 8 bases and J dropped 5 bases, with 15 bases sitting between them. In germline, CDR1 is LNHDA, CDR2 SQIVND (reference sequence). The CDR3 has 13 residues. The authors sorted CD4+ naive, central memory, regulatory and stem cell-like memory cells via CD45RO/CCR7/CD25/CD127/CD95/CD27. The V call is TRBV19, the J call TRBJ1-1, with D perhaps matching TRBD1 (5 bases). The receptor was derived from a woman between 18 and 29 years old in good health. Sequenced: central memory CD4+ T cells from blood. This CDR3 is CASRQGGGTEAFF. The CDR3 coding sequence is TGTGCCAGTCGTCAGGGCGGAGGGACTGAAGCTTTCTTT.